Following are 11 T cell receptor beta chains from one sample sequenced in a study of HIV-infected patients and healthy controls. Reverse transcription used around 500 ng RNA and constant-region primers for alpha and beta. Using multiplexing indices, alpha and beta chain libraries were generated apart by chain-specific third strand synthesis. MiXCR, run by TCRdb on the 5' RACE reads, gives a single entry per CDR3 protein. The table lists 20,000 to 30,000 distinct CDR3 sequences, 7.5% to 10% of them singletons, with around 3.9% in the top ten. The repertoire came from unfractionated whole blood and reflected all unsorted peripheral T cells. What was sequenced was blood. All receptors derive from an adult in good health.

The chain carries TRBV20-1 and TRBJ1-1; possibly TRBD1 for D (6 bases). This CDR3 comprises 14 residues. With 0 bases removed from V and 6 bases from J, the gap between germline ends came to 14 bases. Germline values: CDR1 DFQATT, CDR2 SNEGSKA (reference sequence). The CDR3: CSAREGGGRAEAFF. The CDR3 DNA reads TGCAGTGCTAGAGAAGGAGGGGGAAGGGCTGAAGCTTTCTTT.

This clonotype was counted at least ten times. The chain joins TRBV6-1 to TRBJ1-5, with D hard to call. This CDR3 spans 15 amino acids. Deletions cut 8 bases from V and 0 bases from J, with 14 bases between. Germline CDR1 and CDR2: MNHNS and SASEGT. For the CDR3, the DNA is TGTGCCAGCCAACCCTCTCGGGGTAGCAATCAGCCCCAGCATTTT. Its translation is CASQPSRGSNQPQHF.

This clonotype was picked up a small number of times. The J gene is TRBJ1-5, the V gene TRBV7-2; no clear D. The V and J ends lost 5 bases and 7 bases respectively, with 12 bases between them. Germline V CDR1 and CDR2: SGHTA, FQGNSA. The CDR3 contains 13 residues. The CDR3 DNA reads TGTGCCAGCAGCCCCGGGGTTAGACAGCCCCAGCATTTT. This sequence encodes CASSPGVRQPQHF.

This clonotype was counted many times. The CDR3 protein is CASSLTGWTEAFF. The CDR3 nucleotides read TGTGCCAGTAGTTTAACCGGCTGGACTGAAGCTTTCTTT. This chain uses TRBV19 with TRBJ1-1; D gene ambiguous. CDR1 and CDR2 from the germline V gene are LNHDA and SQIVND (reference sequence). Trimming cost V 5 bases and J 5 bases, with 12 bases left between them. The CDR3 has 13 residues.

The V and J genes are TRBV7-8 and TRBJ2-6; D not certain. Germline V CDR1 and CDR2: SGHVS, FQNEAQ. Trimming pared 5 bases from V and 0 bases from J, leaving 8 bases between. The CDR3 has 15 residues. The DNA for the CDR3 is TGTGCCAGCAGCCGACGGAGCTCTGGGGCCAACGTCCTGACTTTC. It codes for CASSRRSSGANVLTF.

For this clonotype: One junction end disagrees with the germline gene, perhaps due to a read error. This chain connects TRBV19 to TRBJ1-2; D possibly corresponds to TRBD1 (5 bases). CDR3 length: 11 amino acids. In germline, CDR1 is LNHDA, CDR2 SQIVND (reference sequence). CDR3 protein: CALQGTGGYTF. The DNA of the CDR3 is TGCGCACTTCAGGGTACCGGTGGCTACACCTTC.

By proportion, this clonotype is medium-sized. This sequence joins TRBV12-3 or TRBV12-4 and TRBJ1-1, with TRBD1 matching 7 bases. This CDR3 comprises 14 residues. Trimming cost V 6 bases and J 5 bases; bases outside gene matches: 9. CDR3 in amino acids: CASRTGTLLTEAFF. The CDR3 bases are TGTGCCAGCAGGACAGGGACCTTGCTAACTGAAGCTTTCTTT.

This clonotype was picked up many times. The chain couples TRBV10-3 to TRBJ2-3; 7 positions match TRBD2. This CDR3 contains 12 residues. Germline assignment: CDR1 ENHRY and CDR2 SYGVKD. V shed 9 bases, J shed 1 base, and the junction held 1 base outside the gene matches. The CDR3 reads CAMAGGTDTQYF. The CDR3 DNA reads TGTGCCATGGCGGGAGGCACAGATACGCAGTATTTT.

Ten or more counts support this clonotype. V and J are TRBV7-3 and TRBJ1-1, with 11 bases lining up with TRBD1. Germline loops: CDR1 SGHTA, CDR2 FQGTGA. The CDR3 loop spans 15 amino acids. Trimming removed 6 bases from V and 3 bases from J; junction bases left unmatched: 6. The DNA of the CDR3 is TGTGCCAGCAGGCGGGACAGGGGGTCGGACACTGAAGCTTTCTTT. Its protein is CASRRDRGSDTEAFF.

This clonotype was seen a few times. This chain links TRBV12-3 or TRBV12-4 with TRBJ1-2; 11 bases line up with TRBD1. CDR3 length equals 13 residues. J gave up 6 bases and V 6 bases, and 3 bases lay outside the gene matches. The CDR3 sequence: CASRRDRGDGYTF. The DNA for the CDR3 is TGTGCCAGCAGACGGGACAGGGGGGATGGCTACACCTTC.

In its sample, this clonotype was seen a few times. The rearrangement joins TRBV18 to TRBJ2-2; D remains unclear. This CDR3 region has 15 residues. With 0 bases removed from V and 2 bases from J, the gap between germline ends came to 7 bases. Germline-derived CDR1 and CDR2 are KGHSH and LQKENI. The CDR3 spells CASSPPSGNTGELFF. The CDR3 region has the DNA TGTGCCAGCTCACCACCTTCAGGAAACACCGGGGAGCTGTTTTTT.